The 25 T cell receptor beta chains presented below share a single source sample, sequenced in a study of CD8 T cells in Susac syndrome. Random hexamers were used to reverse transcribe about 0.45 to 1 ug of RNA. Each CDR3 protein is one row after TCRdb ran MiXCR on the immunoSEQ multiplex PCR reads. The data show 150,000 to 200,000 distinct CDR3 sequences, with roughly 95% seen just once and about 0.12% held by the top ten. Input material: CD4+ T cells from PBMCs. Receptor source: a human donor with Susac syndrome.

For the CDR3, the DNA is TGTGCCAGCAGCTTACAGTCAGGAGGGGAGCAGTACGTC. It encodes CASSLQSGGEQYV. The rearrangement joins TRBV7-9 to TRBJ2-7; D may be TRBD2 (6 bases). With 2 bases removed from V and 7 bases from J, the gap between germline ends came to 12 bases. Germline V gene data show CDR1 as SEHNR and CDR2 as FQNEAQ (reference sequence). The CDR3 spans 13 residues.

V and J are TRBV9 and TRBJ1-4, with D perhaps TRBD1 (5 bases). The V and J ends lost 1 base and 7 bases respectively, with 11 bases between them. This CDR3 has 14 amino acids. CDR1 is SGDLS, CDR2 YYNGEE, per germline. The CDR3 is CASSVFRDSEKLFF. The CDR3 DNA reads as TGTGCCAGCAGCGTATTCAGGGATTCTGAAAAACTGTTTTTT.

This rearrangement joins TRBV5-4 to TRBJ2-3, with 13 bases identical to TRBD2. V was clipped by 4 bases and J by 3 bases; unmatched bases: 8. Germline CDR1 SGHNT, CDR2 YYREEE (reference sequence). CDR3 size: 17 residues. The CDR3 DNA follows: TGTGCCAGCAGCCTCCCGGGACTAGCGGGGAAGACAGATACGCAGTATTTT. It is translated as CASSLPGLAGKTDTQYF.

The chain joins TRBV2 to TRBJ1-1, with D tentatively TRBD1 (6 bases). CDR3 length: 11 residues. V dropped 3 bases and J dropped 8 bases, with 7 bases sitting between them. Germline CDR1 is SNHLY and CDR2 is FYNNEI. This CDR3 is CASSEQGEAFF. CDR3 DNA sequence: TGTGCCAGCAGTGAGCAGGGGGAAGCTTTCTTT.

V usage is TRBV29-1 and J usage is TRBJ1-2, with a tentative D call TRBD1 (6 bases). There are 10 residues in the CDR3. The germline gives CDR1 SQVTM, CDR2 ANQGSEA. V lost 6 bases to trimming and J lost 8 bases, with 10 bases between them. The CDR3 is CSVRGLGYTF. The CDR3 bases are TGCAGCGTCAGGGGATTAGGCTACACCTTC.

The genes are TRBV18 and TRBJ1-5; TRBD1 agrees at 7 bases. CDR1 and CDR2 from the germline V gene are KGHSH and LQKENI. There are 16 residues in the CDR3. V trimming: 3 bases; J trimming: 4 bases; junction bases outside the gene matches: 9. The CDR3 protein is CASSPATGLENQPQHF. For the CDR3, the DNA is TGTGCCAGCTCACCCGCGACAGGGTTAGAAAATCAGCCCCAGCATTTT.

Note on this clonotype: The germline gene is not matched at one end of the junction; a read error may be the cause. V gene TRBV20-1 combines with J gene TRBJ2-1, with 8 nucleotides matching TRBD2. Germline-derived CDR1 and CDR2 are DFQATT and SNEGSKA (reference sequence). CDR3 length: 14 residues. The CDR3 loop is CSASYSGAYNEQLF. CDR3 bases: TGCAGTGCTAGTTATAGCGGGGCCTACAATGAGCAGCTCTTC.

The chain has TRBV29-1 and TRBJ1-3; the match to TRBD1 covers 7 bases. Germline assignment: CDR1 SQVTM and CDR2 ANQGSEA. J was trimmed by 3 bases and V by 4 bases; bases with no gene match: 3. The CDR3 consists of 13 residues. CDR3 sequence reads: CSVVWDSGNTIYF. DNA for the CDR3: TGCAGCGTTGTATGGGACAGTGGAAACACCATATATTTT.

This chain connects TRBV4-3 to TRBJ2-3; D is ambiguous. This CDR3 region has 15 residues. Trimming cost V 4 bases and J 0 bases, with 11 bases left between them. CDR1 and CDR2 (germline): LGHNA, YSLEER. The CDR3 nucleotides read TGCGCCAGCAGCCCTGAGGCCCGAAGCACAGATACGCAGTATTTT. It encodes CASSPEARSTDTQYF.

This chain connects TRBV12-3 or TRBV12-4 to TRBJ1-1, with D uncertain. V shed 2 bases and J shed 10 bases, with 11 bases lying between them. This CDR3 has 12 amino acids. This CDR3 is CASSLLPSGAFF. The CDR3, as DNA: TGTGCCAGCAGTTTACTACCCTCGGGAGCTTTCTTT.

The chain has TRBV21-1 and TRBJ2-7; TRBD1, the table's D call, lacks a check against the DNA. TRBV21-1 represents a pseudogene. The CDR3 has 14 amino acids. The CDR3 loop is CASSSPGGYHEQYV. In DNA, the CDR3 is TGTGCCAGCAGCTCCCCGGGGGGGTACCACGAGCAGTACGTC.

This clonotype occurred once. The chain has TRBV20-1 and TRBJ2-2; TRBD2 matches 7 bases. Germline V lookup: CDR1 DFQATT, CDR2 SNEGSKA (reference sequence). Unmatched junction bases numbered 5, after V lost 5 bases and J lost 2 bases. This CDR3 spans 14 amino acids. The CDR3 DNA reads TGCAGTGCTCCTCCGGGACTAAACACCGGGGAGCTGTTTTTT. It codes for CSAPPGLNTGELFF.

V is TRBV20-1 and J is TRBJ1-6, with D tentatively TRBD1 (5 bases). Trimming left V 0 bases short and J 12 bases short, with 9 bases between. Germline lookup yields CDR1 DFQATT and CDR2 SNEGSKA (reference sequence). The CDR3 sequence is 12 residues long. CDR3 DNA: TGCAGTGCTAGAGATCTGGGGGAACCCCTCCACTTT. This sequence encodes CSARDLGEPLHF.

This chain links TRBV18 with TRBJ2-1; 10 bases align to TRBD1. Losses at the gene ends were 6 bases for V and 10 bases for J; bases not matched to a gene: 6. The V gene's germline CDR1 is KGHSH and CDR2 LQKENI. The CDR3 length is 13 residues. DNA for the CDR3: TGTGCCAGCTCGCCGACAGGGGGCAGAGAGCAGTTCTTC. Encoded protein: CASSPTGGREQFF.

The gene calls are TRBV7-6 and TRBJ2-1, with 7 bases fitting TRBD2. V dropped 7 bases and J dropped 5; count of bases not matched to a gene: 11. The CDR3 contains 15 residues. Germline loops: CDR1 SGHVS, CDR2 FNYEAQ. The CDR3 sequence is CASTLRGAGHNEQFF. DNA of the CDR3: TGTGCCAGCACCCTCCGGGGAGCGGGGCACAATGAGCAGTTCTTC.

The genes are TRBV3-1 and TRBJ2-1; 7 bases line up with TRBD2. Trimming at V came to 8 bases and at J to 8 bases, leaving 9 bases not matched to a gene. CDR1 is LGHDT and CDR2 is YNNKEL in the germline V gene (reference sequence). The CDR3 length is 13 residues. The CDR3 DNA is TGTGCCAGCGGGGAGGGGTTGTTGGATGAGCAGTTCTTC. It yields the protein CASGEGLLDEQFF.

The V gene is TRBV29-1, the J gene TRBJ1-2; perhaps TRBD1 as D (5 bases). This CDR3 has 13 amino acids. CDR1 and CDR2 from the germline V gene are SQVTM and ANQGSEA. Trimming left V 3 bases short and J 4 bases short, with 12 bases between. CDR3 protein: CSVEPQGTYGYTF. Here the CDR3 DNA reads TGCAGCGTTGAGCCTCAGGGCACCTATGGCTACACCTTC.

The chain carries TRBV5-1 and TRBJ2-7; D is unresolved. The CDR3 covers 15 residues. With 1 base removed from V and 2 bases from J, the gap between germline ends came to 13 bases. The germline gives CDR1 SGHRS, CDR2 YFSETQ. CDR3: CASSLLPTFPYEQYF. DNA for the CDR3: TGCGCCAGCAGCTTGCTTCCAACCTTTCCCTACGAGCAGTACTTC.

CDR3 in DNA: TGTGCCAGCAGCCAAGAAGGACTCCGCGGGGAGCTGTTTTTT. Translation gives CASSQEGLRGELFF. This sequence joins TRBV3-1 and TRBJ2-2; the D gene is possibly TRBD2 (5 bases). Deletions cut 0 bases from V and 7 bases from J, with 9 bases between. The CDR3 contains 14 residues. Per germline, CDR1 LGHDT and CDR2 YNNKEL (reference sequence).

The V and J genes are TRBV30 and TRBJ1-1; D unclear. The CDR3 sequence is 12 residues long. Germline V gene lookup returns CDR1 GTSNPN and CDR2 SVGIG (reference sequence). The V end lost 3 bases, the J end lost 4 bases, and 9 bases lay between the germline ends. In DNA, the CDR3 is TGTGCCTGGAGCGGTTCCAGCACTGAAGCTTTCTTT. It codes for CAWSGSSTEAFF. Together with reference TRBV30 and TRBJ1-1, the CDR3 gives the full variable domain: SQTIHQWPATLVQPVGSPLSLECTVEGTSNPNLYWYRQAAGRGLQLLFYSVGIGQISSEVPQNLSASRPQDRQFILSSKKLLLSDSGFYLCAWSGSSTEAFFGQGTRLTVV.

J is TRBJ2-5 and V is TRBV18, with D hard to call. The V end lost 3 bases, the J end lost 1 base, and 6 bases lay between the germline ends. The CDR3 sequence is 13 residues long. Germline V gene lookup returns CDR1 KGHSH and CDR2 LQKENI. CDR3 protein: CASSPPAQETQYF. DNA of the CDR3: TGTGCCAGCTCACCCCCGGCCCAAGAGACCCAGTACTTC.

The V call is TRBV20-1, the J call TRBJ2-7, with D perhaps TRBD2 (5 bases). Germline CDR1 reads DFQATT; CDR2 reads SNEGSKA (reference sequence). With 5 bases removed from V and 7 bases from J, the gap between germline ends came to 9 bases. The CDR3 contains 10 residues. The CDR3 is CSAPSGEQYV. CDR3 in DNA: TGCAGTGCTCCCTCGGGGGAGCAGTACGTC.

V is TRBV2 and J is TRBJ2-5, with 10 bases aligning to TRBD2. V was pared by 8 bases and J by 1 base, with 4 bases of the junction left unmatched. Germline V CDR1 and CDR2: SNHLY, FYNNEI. This CDR3 contains 14 residues. The DNA of the CDR3 is TGTGCCAGCTTGGGACTAGCGTCCCAAGAGACCCAGTACTTC. As protein: CASLGLASQETQYF.

The V gene is TRBV29-1, the J gene TRBJ1-4; D is perhaps TRBD1 (5 bases). The CDR3 consists of 14 residues. The germline V gene has CDR1 SQVTM and CDR2 ANQGSEA. The germline V and J ends were trimmed by 4 bases and 2 bases, with 11 bases remaining between them. The CDR3 spells CSVGEGQTNEKLFF. For the CDR3, the DNA is TGCAGCGTTGGGGAGGGGCAGACTAATGAAAAACTGTTTTTT.

This chain joins TRBV20-1 and TRBJ1-5; D gene unclear. Germline lookup yields CDR1 DFQATT and CDR2 SNEGSKA (reference sequence). The length of the CDR3 is 15 residues. Trimming removed 6 bases at V and 5 bases at J, with 20 bases between. For the CDR3, the DNA is TGCAGTGCCATTGCAGCGACTGGTTCCCATCAGCCCCAGCATTTT. This encodes CSAIAATGSHQPQHF.